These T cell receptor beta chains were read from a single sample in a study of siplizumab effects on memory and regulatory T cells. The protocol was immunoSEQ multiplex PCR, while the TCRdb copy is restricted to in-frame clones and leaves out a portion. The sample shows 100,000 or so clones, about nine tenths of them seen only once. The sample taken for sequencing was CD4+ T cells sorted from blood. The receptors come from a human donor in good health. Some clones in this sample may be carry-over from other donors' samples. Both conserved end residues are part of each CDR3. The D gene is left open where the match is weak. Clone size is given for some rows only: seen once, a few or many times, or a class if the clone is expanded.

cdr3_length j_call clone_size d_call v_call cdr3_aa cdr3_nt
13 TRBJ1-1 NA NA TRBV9 CASSVRVTTEAFF TGTGCCAGCAGCGTACGCGTCACGACTGAAGCTTTCTTT
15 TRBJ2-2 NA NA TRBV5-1 CASSLWRSRTGELFF TGCGCCAGCAGCTTGTGGCGGTCGAGGACCGGGGAGCTGTTTTTT
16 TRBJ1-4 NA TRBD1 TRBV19 CASSLDRGGQDEKLFF TGTGCCAGTAGTTTAGACAGGGGAGGTCAGGATGAAAAACTGTTTTTT
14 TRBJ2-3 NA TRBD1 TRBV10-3 CATEPGQVGDTQYF TGTGCCACGGAACCGGGACAGGTAGGAGATACGCAGTATTTT
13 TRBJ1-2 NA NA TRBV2 CASSPGTIYGYTF TGTGCCAGCAGCCCCGGGACCATCTATGGCTACACCTTC
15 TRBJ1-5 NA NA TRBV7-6 CASSSEGGRNQPQHF TGTGCCAGCAGCTCGGAGGGAGGGCGCAATCAGCCCCAGCATTTT
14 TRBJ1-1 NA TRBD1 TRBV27 CASSGTDLHTEAFF TGTGCCAGCAGTGGGACAGACCTTCACACTGAAGCTTTCTTT
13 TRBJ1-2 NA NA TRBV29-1 CSVESRINYGYTF TGCAGCGTTGAATCCAGGATTAACTATGGCTACACCTTC
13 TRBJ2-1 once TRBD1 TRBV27 CASSLQGANEQFF TGTGCCAGCAGTCTACAGGGGGCGAATGAGCAGTTCTTC
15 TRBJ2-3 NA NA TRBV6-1 CASTMGAGGTDTQYF TGTGCCAGCACCATGGGGGCAGGGGGCACAGATACGCAGTATTTT
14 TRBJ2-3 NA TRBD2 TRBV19 CASRSGRGADTQYF TGTGCCAGTCGTAGCGGGAGGGGGGCAGATACGCAGTATTTT
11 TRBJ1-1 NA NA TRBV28 CASSGQPEAFF TGTGCCAGCAGTGGACAGCCTGAAGCTTTCTTT
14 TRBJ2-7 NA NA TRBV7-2 CASSYNSFSYEQYF TGTGCCAGCAGCTATAACTCCTTTTCCTACGAGCAGTACTTC
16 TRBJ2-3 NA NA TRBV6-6 CASSYGTAMGTDTQYF TGTGCCAGCAGTTACGGGACTGCAATGGGCACAGATACGCAGTATTTT
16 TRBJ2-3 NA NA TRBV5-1 CASSPGWGAGTDTQYF TGCGCCAGCAGCCCGGGATGGGGGGCTGGCACAGATACGCAGTATTTT
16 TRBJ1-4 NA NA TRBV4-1 CASSWGAPRTNEKLFF TGCGCCAGCAGTTGGGGGGCGCCCCGTACTAATGAAAAACTGTTTTTT
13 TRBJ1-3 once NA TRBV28 CASSLFSGNTIYF TGTGCCAGCAGTTTATTCTCTGGAAACACCATATATTTT
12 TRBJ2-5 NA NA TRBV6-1 CASELYQETQYF TGTGCCAGCGAGCTGTACCAAGAGACCCAGTACTTC
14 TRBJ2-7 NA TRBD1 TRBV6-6 CASLLSLGGWEQYF TGTGCCAGTCTACTCAGCCTAGGGGGCTGGGAGCAGTACTTC
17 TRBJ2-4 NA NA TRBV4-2 CASSQERDRVTKNIQYF TGTGCCAGCAGCCAAGAGCGGGATCGTGTAACCAAAAACATTCAGTACTTC
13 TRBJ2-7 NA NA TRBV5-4 CASSREFQVGQYF TGTGCCAGCAGTAGGGAGTTTCAGGTGGGGCAGTACTTC
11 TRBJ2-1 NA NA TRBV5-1 CASSLEAEQFF TGCGCCAGCAGCTTAGAGGCGGAGCAGTTCTTC
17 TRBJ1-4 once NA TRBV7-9 CASSRKGSGAGDEKLFF TGTGCCAGCAGCCGCAAGGGGTCAGGGGCCGGGGACGAAAAACTGTTTTTT
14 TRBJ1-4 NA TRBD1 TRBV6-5 CASSFTGDREKLFF TGTGCCAGCAGCTTTACAGGGGATAGGGAAAAACTGTTTTTT
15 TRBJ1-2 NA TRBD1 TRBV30 CAWRGLGQDPYGYTF TGTGCCTGGAGGGGTTTGGGACAGGATCCCTATGGCTACACCTTC
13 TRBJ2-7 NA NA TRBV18 CASSPGLRDEQYF TGTGCCAGCTCACCGGGCTTAAGGGACGAGCAGTACTTC
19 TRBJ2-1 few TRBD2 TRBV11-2 CASSATSIPGLAGGDEQFF TGTGCCAGCAGCGCGACATCAATCCCGGGACTAGCGGGAGGGGATGAGCAGTTCTTC
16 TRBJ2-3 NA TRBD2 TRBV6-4 CASSDPLAGVSDTQYF TGTGCCAGCAGTGACCCACTAGCGGGAGTCTCAGATACGCAGTATTTT
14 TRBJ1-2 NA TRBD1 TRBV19 CASLTGQGPYGYTF TGTGCCAGCCTAACGGGACAGGGGCCCTATGGCTACACCTTC
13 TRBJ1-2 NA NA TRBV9 CASSVVSRNGYTF TGTGCCAGCAGCGTAGTTAGTAGGAATGGCTACACCTTC
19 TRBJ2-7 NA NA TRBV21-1 CASSKRLSAGREVRYEQYF TGTGCCAGCAGCAAACGCTTGTCCGCTGGCAGGGAGGTGCGCTACGAGCAGTACTTC
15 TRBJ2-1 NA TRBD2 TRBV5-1 CASSLVTSGKDEQFF TGCGCCAGCAGCTTGGTTACTAGCGGGAAGGATGAGCAGTTCTTC
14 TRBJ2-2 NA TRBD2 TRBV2 CASRGSGRTGELFF TGTGCCAGCAGGGGTAGCGGGCGCACCGGGGAGCTGTTTTTT
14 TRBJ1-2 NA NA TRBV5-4 CASSLPGQIYGYTF TGTGCCAGCAGCTTGCCAGGACAGATCTATGGCTACACCTTC
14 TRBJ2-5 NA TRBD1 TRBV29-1 CSVSGTGLPETQYF TGCAGCGTTTCCGGGACAGGGCTTCCGGAGACCCAGTACTTC
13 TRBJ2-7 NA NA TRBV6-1 CASREPGNYEQYF TGTGCCAGCAGGGAACCAGGAAACTACGAGCAGTACTTC
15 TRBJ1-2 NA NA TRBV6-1 CASSELWGGPYGYTF TGTGCCAGCAGTGAATTGTGGGGGGGTCCCTATGGCTACACCTTC
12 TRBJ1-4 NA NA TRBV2 CASRGSNEKLFF TGTGCCAGCAGGGGTTCTAATGAAAAACTGTTTTTT
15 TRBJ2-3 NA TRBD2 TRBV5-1 CASSLGLAGVDTQYF TGCGCCAGCAGCCTCGGACTAGCGGGAGTAGATACGCAGTATTTT
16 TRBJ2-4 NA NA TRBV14 CASSQFRGAVKNIQYF TGTGCCAGCAGCCAATTCCGGGGGGCCGTTAAAAACATTCAGTACTTC
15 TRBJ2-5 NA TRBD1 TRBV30 CASRAGQGGVETQYF TGTGCCTCTAGAGCCGGACAGGGGGGGGTAGAGACCCAGTACTTC
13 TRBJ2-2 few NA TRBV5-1 CASRSTGTGELFF TGCGCCAGCAGATCGACAGGTACCGGGGAGCTGTTTTTT
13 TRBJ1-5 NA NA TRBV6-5 CASSSGSYQPQHF TGTGCCAGCAGCTCCGGATCTTATCAGCCCCAGCATTTT